Listed below are T cell receptor beta chains from one sample, sequenced in a study of cytomegalovirus exposure and HLA in healthy donors. The method was immunoSEQ multiplex PCR; TCRdb's version includes in-frame clones alone and lacks a portion of them. The sample contains 95,000 to 150,000 clones, over 60% of which appear only once. Sequencing was done on a sample of PBMCs. The source of these receptors is a middle-aged woman in good health and CMV-seropositive. The CDR3 runs from the conserved cysteine through the conserved F or W. A D gene is named only where the DNA matches it firmly. Clone size is shown for a subset of rows, as once, few, many or a class of expanded clone.

j_call	d_call	v_call	clone_size	cdr3_aa	cdr3_nt
TRBJ2-5	TRBD2	TRBV18	NA	CASSPRGQRGSQETQYF	TGTGCCAGCTCACCACGTGGTCAGCGGGGGTCCCAAGAGACCCAGTACTTC
TRBJ1-5	NA	TRBV15	NA	CATSRVPGSQHF	TGTGCCACCAGCAGAGTCCCGGGGTCCCAGCATTTT
TRBJ2-5	TRBD2	TRBV27	NA	CASSFGGREETQYF	TGTGCCAGCAGTTTCGGAGGGAGGGAGGAGACCCAGTACTTC
TRBJ2-1	TRBD1	TRBV6-4	NA	CASSAGTGEYNEQFF	TGTGCCAGCAGTGCCGGGACAGGGGAATACAATGAGCAGTTCTTC
TRBJ1-5	NA	TRBV7-2	NA	CASSLVEGQPQHF	TGTGCCAGCAGCTTAGTAGAGGGTCAGCCCCAGCATTTT
TRBJ2-1	TRBD2	TRBV5-6	NA	CASSLDFLAGGTNEQFF	TGTGCCAGCAGCTTGGATTTTCTAGCGGGGGGGACTAATGAGCAGTTCTTC
TRBJ1-4	TRBD1	TRBV2	NA	CASRGQGPGEKLFF	TGTGCCAGCAGGGGACAGGGGCCGGGTGAAAAACTGTTTTTT
TRBJ2-7	TRBD2	TRBV28	few	CASSLFQRGDYEQYF	TGTGCCAGCAGTTTATTCCAGCGGGGGGACTACGAGCAGTACTTC
TRBJ2-7	NA	TRBV9	NA	CASSFSREGEQYF	TGTGCCAGCAGCTTCAGCAGGGAAGGCGAGCAGTACTTC
TRBJ2-3	NA	TRBV5-4	NA	CASSLWTTQDTQYF	TGTGCCAGCAGCTTGTGGACAACCCAGGATACGCAGTATTTT
TRBJ1-2	TRBD1	TRBV19	NA	CASSILKAGQGASGYTF	TGTGCCAGTAGTATCCTTAAGGCGGGACAGGGGGCATCTGGCTACACCTTC
TRBJ1-2	TRBD1	TRBV29-1	NA	CSVDQGEGYPF	TGCAGCGTTGATCAGGGGGAAGGCTACCCCTTC
TRBJ2-2	TRBD1	TRBV15	NA	CATSRAHHPGQGNTGELFF	TGTGCCACCAGCAGAGCCCACCATCCGGGACAGGGTAATACCGGGGAGCTGTTTTTT
TRBJ2-1	TRBD2	TRBV11-2	NA	CASSLGLARAEQFF	TGTGCCAGCAGCCTGGGACTAGCCCGAGCTGAGCAGTTCTTC
TRBJ1-2	TRBD1	TRBV5-6	NA	CASSPGQGHTF	TGTGCCAGCAGCCCGGGACAGGGCCACACCTTC
TRBJ2-1	TRBD2	TRBV7-8	NA	CASSPGGVNEQFF	TGTGCCAGCAGCCCGGGGGGGGTCAATGAGCAGTTCTTC
TRBJ1-2	NA	TRBV5-8	once	CASSLGQNQNYGYTF	TGTGCCAGCAGCTTGGGTCAGAATCAAAACTATGGCTACACCTTC
TRBJ1-2	NA	TRBV19	NA	CASSIGGSYGYPF	TGTGCCAGTAGTATCGGAGGGAGCTATGGCTACCCCTTC
TRBJ2-7	NA	TRBV19	NA	CASNRGRDYEQYF	TGTGCCAGTAATCGTGGCAGGGACTACGAGCAGTACTTC